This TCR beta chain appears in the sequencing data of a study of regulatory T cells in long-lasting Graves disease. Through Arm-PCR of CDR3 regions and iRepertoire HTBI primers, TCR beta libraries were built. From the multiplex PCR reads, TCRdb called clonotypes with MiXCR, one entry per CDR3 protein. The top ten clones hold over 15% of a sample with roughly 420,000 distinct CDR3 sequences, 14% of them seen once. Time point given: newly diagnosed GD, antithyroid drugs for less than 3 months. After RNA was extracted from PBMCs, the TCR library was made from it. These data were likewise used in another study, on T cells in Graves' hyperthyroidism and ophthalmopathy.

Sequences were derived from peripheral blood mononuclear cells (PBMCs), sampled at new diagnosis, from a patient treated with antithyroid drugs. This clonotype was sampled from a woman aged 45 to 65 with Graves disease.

In DNA, the CDR3 is TGCCTAGGCGGGAACACCGGGGAGCTGTTTTTT. It is translated as CLGGNTGELFF. The chain is built from TRBV29-1 and TRBJ2-2; D gene unclear. The CDR3 extends over 11 amino acids. Germline-derived CDR1 and CDR2 are SQVTM and ANQGSEA.